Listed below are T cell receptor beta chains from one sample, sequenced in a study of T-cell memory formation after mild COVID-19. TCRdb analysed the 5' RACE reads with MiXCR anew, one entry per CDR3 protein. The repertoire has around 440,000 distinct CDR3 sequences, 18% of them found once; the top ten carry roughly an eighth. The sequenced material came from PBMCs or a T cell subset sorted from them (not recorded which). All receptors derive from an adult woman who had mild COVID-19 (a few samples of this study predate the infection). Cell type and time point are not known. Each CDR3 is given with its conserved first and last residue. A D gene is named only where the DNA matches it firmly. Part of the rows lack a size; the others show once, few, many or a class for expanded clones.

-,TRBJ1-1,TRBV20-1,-,TGCAGTGCTAGGGCCGTGGGACTCTTAAACACTGAAGCTTTCTTT,CSARAVGLLNTEAFF
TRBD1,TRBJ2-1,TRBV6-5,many,TGTGCCAGCAGATCGACAGGGGGGAATGAGCAGTTCTTC,CASRSTGGNEQFF
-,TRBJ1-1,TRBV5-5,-,TGTGCCAGCAGCTTTTACGGGGGTGAAGCTTTCTTT,CASSFYGGEAFF
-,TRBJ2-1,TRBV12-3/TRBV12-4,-,TGTGCCAGCAACATACACCCGGGGGCAGGCTACAATGAGCAGTTCTTC,CASNIHPGAGYNEQFF
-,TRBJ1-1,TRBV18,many,TGTGCCAGCAGCCCCTCCATGAACACTGAAGCTTTCTTT,CASSPSMNTEAFF
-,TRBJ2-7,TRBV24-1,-,TGTGCCACCAGTGATCCCCCCGGTGACGAGCAGTACTTC,CATSDPPGDEQYF
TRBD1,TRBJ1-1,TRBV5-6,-,TGTGCCAGCACCTCCCTCGCCCGACAGGGGAGTGGAGCTTTCTTT,CASTSLARQGSGAFF
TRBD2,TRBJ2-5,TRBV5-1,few,TGCGCCAGCAGCTCGGGTTCGCGGGGGAGGCAAGAGACCCAGTACTTC,CASSSGSRGRQETQYF
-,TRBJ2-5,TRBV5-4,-,TGTGCCAGCAGGCTCGGGGGAGAGACCCAGTACTTC,CASRLGGETQYF
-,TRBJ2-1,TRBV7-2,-,TGTGCCAGCAGCTTAGCTCAGGGTGCCTACAATGAGCAGTTCTTC,CASSLAQGAYNEQFF
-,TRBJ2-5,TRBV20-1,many,TGCAGTGCTAGCGGACTCCGGCAGACCCAGTACTTC,CSASGLRQTQYF
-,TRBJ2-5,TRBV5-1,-,TGCGCCAGCCGAGTCTCGTACCAAGAGACCCAGTACTTC,CASRVSYQETQYF
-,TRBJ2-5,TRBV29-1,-,TGCAGCCTAAGAAAGGGGGGCGTTGGAGAGACCCAGTACTTC,CSLRKGGVGETQYF
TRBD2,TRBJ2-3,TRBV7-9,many,TGTGCCAGCAGCCGCGGACTAGCTGACACAGATACGCAGTATTTT,CASSRGLADTDTQYF
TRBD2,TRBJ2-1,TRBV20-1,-,TGCAGTGCTAGAGATTATACTAGCGGGGGATACAATGAGCAGTTCTTC,CSARDYTSGGYNEQFF
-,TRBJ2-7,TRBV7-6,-,TGTGCCAGCAGCTTTGGCGGTGTAAGCGAGCAGTACTTC,CASSFGGVSEQYF
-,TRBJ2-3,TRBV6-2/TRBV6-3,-,TGTGCCAGCACCCCGGACTTATCTACGCAGTATTTT,CASTPDLSTQYF
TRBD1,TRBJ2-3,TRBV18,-,TGTGCCAGCTCACAAACAGGGGGCAGGAGCACAGATACGCAGTATTTT,CASSQTGGRSTDTQYF
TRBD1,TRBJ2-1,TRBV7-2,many,TGTGCCAGCAGCTCCAGGGGGCCCTACAATGAGCAGTTCTTC,CASSSRGPYNEQFF
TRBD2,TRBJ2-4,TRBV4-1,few,TGCGCCAGCAGCCAACCCCGGGAGGCTAACATTCAGTACTTC,CASSQPREANIQYF
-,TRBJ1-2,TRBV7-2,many,TGTGCCAGCAGCTTAGGTCTGCAGGCCTATGGCTACACCTTC,CASSLGLQAYGYTF
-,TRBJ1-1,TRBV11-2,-,TGTGCCAGCAGCAGCGAGGGGGGAGGGACTGAAGCTTTCTTT,CASSSEGGGTEAFF
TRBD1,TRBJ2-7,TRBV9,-,TGTGCCAGCAGCGTAGCTTGGGGACAGGGAGCCTACGAGCAGTACTTC,CASSVAWGQGAYEQYF
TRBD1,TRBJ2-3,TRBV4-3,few,TGCGCCAGCAGCCAAGATGCCCCGGGACAGGGTGCAGATACGCAGTATTTT,CASSQDAPGQGADTQYF
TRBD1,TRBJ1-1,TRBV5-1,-,TGCGCCAGCAGCTCGGGTCTTCGGGACAGAGTTCTACACACTGAAGCTTTCTTT,CASSSGLRDRVLHTEAFF
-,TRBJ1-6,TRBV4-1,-,TGCGCCAGCAGCCAAGTGTCCGGGGGCTCCTATAATTCACCCCTCCACTTT,CASSQVSGGSYNSPLHF
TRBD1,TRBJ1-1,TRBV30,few,TGTGCCTGGACCCCGGGACAGGGGTCTGAAGCTTTCTTT,CAWTPGQGSEAFF
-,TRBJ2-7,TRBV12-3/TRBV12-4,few,TGTGCCAGCAGGACGTCGGAGAAGTACGAGCAGTACTTC,CASRTSEKYEQYF